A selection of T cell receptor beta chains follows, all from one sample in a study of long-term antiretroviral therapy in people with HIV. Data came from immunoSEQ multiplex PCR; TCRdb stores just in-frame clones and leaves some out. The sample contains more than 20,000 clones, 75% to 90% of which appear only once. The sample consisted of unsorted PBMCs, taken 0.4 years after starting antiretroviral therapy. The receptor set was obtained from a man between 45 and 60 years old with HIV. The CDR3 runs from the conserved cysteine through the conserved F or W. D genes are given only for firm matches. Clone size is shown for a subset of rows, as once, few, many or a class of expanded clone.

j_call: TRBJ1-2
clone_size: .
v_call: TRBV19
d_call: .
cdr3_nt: TGTGCCAGTAGTATAGGGGGACTCTATGGCTACACCTTC
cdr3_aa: CASSIGGLYGYTF

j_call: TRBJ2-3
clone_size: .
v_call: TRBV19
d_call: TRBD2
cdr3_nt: TGTGCCAGTAGTATTGGAGCGGGGGGTGGAGATACGCAGTATTTT
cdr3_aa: CASSIGAGGGDTQYF

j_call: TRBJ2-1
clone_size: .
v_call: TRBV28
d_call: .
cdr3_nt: TGTGCCAGCAGTTTAAGCAATGAGCAGTTCTTC
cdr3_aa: CASSLSNEQFF

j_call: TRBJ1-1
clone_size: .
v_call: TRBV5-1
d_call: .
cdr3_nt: TGCGCCAGCAGCTTGATCCCGAACACTGAAGCTTTCTTT
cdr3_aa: CASSLIPNTEAFF

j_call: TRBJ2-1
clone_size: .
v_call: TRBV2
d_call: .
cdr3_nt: TGTGCCAGCCTAAGGACTGAGCAGTTCTTC
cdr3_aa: CASLRTEQFF

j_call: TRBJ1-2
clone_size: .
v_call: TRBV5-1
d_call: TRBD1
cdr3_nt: TGCGCCAGCAGCTTGGGGGACAGGGACTATGGCTACACCTTC
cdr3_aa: CASSLGDRDYGYTF

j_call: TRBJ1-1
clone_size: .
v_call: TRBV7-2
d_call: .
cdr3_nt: TGTGCCAGCAGCTTAGGACCGACGAACACTGAAGCTTTCTTT
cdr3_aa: CASSLGPTNTEAFF

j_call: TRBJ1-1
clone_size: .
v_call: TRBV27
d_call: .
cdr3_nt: TGTGCCAGCAGTTTAGGCCCCTCAGGGAGGGGGACTGAAGCTTTCTTT
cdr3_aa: CASSLGPSGRGTEAFF

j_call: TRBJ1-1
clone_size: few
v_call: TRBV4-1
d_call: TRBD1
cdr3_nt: TGCGCCAGCAGCCAAGATCCCGGGACAGGGTGGACTGAAGCTTTCTTT
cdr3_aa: CASSQDPGTGWTEAFF

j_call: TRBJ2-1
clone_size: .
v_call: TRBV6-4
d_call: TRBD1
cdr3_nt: TGTGCCAGCAGTGACACAGGGGTCGGTGAGCAGTTCTTC
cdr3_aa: CASSDTGVGEQFF